These 3 T cell receptor beta chains were sequenced from one sample in a study of metastatic and nonmetastatic thyroid tumors. TCRdb re-analyzed the PCR reads through MiXCR. This table holds under 30,000 clones, roughly 19% found once. Not a single patient had been given any form of treatment at any point before undergoing thyroid surgery. The source material was blood. These receptors originate from a female donor with papillary thyroid cancer or a benign thyroid nodule (not recorded which). Some clones in this sample may be carry-over from other donors' samples.

This clone was detected only a few times. The CDR3 reads CASSEGSGELFF. For the CDR3, the DNA is TGTGCCAGCAGTGAAGGTTCCGGGGAGCTGTTTTTT. V and J are TRBV6-1 and TRBJ2-2; D remains unclear. The CDR3 is 12 residues long. Trimming took off 1 base at V and 6 bases at J, with 3 bases between the two ends. CDR1 and CDR2 from the germline V gene are MNHNS and SASEGT.

This clone was seen ten or more times. The gene calls are TRBV11-2 and TRBJ1-1; perhaps TRBD1 as D (6 bases). V lost 6 bases, J lost 0 bases, and 14 bases lay in between. In germline, CDR1 is SGHAT, CDR2 FQNNGV. The CDR3 totals 15 residues. The CDR3 spells CASSFAGHLNTEAFF. CDR3 nucleotides: TGTGCCAGCAGTTTTGCGGGACACTTGAACACTGAAGCTTTCTTT.

Comment on this clone: No conserved phenylalanine or tryptophan is present at the end of the CDR3, so a read error is the likely explanation. The limits of the CDR3 on the DNA are not certain, so only TCRdb's listed CDR3 is given. This chain links TRBV20-1 with TRBJ2-3; the DNA was not compared with TRBD1, the D call given in the table. The CDR3 length equals 16 residues, ends included. Germline CDR1 is DFQATT and CDR2 is SNEGSKA (reference sequence). CDR3 protein: CSARDLVEGGTDTHYC.